This TCR beta chain is from a study of blood T cell repertoires in COVID-19. In the study overall: Whether acute or convalescent, the COVID-19 samples came from the United States, Italy and Spain. T cells, B-cell-depleted T cells, or PBMCs supplied cDNA or gDNA.

In the study's own analysis: Estimation of nucleated cell counts relied on the amplification of reference gene primers. Measured with immunoSEQ multiplex PCR; TCRdb has only the in-frame clones, and not every one. V, J and clone size were drawn from that table, and D and trimming were deduced from the DNA. The sample lists hundreds of thousands of clones, roughly nine tenths seen once, with roughly 6% in the top ten. V lost 2 bases to trimming and J lost 2 bases; unmatched junction nucleotides: 4. The germline gives CDR1 SGDLS, CDR2 YYNGEE. The CDR3 covers 15 residues. This TCR was sampled from a man in his fifties or sixties who had recovered from COVID-19. Sequences were obtained from peripheral blood. This rearrangement joins TRBV9 to TRBJ2-7; TRBD1 matches 10 bases. The CDR3: CASSVRDRGAYEQYF. The CDR3 nucleotides are TGTGCCAGCAGCGTCCGGGACAGGGGAGCCTACGAGCAGTACTTC.